Here is one T cell receptor (beta chain) with its context. Its antigen remains unidentified. This sample stems from a study of CXCR3-negative and CXCR3-positive naive CD8 T cells. UMI-labeled 5' RACE TRB cDNA libraries were prepared from the cells. TCRdb re-called the 5' RACE reads; one entry per CDR3 protein, DNA not given. The sample holds about 6,800 distinct CDR3 sequences. Triplicate sorts, around 300,000 cells apiece, were made for each CD8+ T cell subset. Naive CD8+ T cells were CD45RO-CCR7+CD27+CD95-. Overall study findings and caveats: Both of the naive subsets showed about the same high diversity, but memory CD8+ cells had much less. Naive CXCR3-positive and CXCR3-negative cells shared TRBV-TRBJ usage; memory cells diverged. CXCR3-positive naive cells carried more hydrophobic TRB CDR3s than CXCR3-negative ones.

The clonotype comes from a human donor in good health. Some clones in this sample may be carry-over from other donors' samples. The sample consisted of naive CXCR3+ CD8+ T cells from blood. Subset of the sample: CD45RO-CCR7+CD27+CD95- naive CD8+ T cells expressing CXCR3 (TNR3+).

The chain's CDR3 is CASSFSPRGPTHEQYF. The V call is TRBV7-2, the J call TRBJ2-7; TCRdb's D call, TRBD2, is unchecked because there is no DNA. Germline V gene lookup returns CDR1 SGHTA and CDR2 FQGNSA. This CDR3 region has 16 residues.